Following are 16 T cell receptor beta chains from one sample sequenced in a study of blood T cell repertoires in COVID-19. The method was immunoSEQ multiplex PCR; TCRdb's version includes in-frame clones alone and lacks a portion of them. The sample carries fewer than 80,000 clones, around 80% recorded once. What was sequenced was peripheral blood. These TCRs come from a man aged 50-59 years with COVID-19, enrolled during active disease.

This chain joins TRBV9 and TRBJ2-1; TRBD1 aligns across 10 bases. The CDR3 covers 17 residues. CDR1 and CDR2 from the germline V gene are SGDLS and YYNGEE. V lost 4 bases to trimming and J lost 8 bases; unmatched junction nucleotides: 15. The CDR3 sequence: CASSPFGTGESKDEQFF. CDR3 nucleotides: TGTGCCAGCAGCCCCTTTGGGACAGGGGAGTCGAAGGATGAGCAGTTCTTC. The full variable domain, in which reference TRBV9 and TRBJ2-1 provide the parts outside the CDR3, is DSGVTQTPKHLITATGQRVTLRCSPRSGDLSVYWYQQSLDQGLQFLIQYYNGEERAKGNILERFSAQQFPDLHSELNLSSLELGDSALYFCASSPFGTGESKDEQFFGPGTRLTVL.

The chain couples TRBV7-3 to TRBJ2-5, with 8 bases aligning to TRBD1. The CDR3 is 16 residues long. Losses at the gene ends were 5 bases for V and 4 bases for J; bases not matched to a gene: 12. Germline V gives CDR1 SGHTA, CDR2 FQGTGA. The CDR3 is CASSPGQGPLGETQYF. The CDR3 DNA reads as TGTGCCAGCAGCCCCGGACAGGGACCCCTGGGAGAGACCCAGTACTTC.

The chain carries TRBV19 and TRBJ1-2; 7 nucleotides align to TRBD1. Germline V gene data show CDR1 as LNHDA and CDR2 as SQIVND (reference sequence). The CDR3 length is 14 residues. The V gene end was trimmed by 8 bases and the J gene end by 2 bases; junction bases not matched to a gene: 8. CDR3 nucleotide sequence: TGTGCCAGTGGAACCGGACAGGAAAACTATGGCTACACCTTC. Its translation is CASGTGQENYGYTF.

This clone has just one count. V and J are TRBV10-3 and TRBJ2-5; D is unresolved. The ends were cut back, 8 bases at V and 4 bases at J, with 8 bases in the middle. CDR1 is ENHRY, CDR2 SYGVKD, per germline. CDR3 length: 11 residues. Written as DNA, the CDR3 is TGTGCCATCGCAAACGGAGAGACCCAGTACTTC. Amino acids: CAIANGETQYF.

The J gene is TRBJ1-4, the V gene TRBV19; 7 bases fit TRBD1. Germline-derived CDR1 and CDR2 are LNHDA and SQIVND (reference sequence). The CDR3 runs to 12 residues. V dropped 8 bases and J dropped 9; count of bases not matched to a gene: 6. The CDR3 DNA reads TGTGCCAGTCGCCCGACAGGGCAAAAACTGTTTTTT. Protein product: CASRPTGQKLFF.

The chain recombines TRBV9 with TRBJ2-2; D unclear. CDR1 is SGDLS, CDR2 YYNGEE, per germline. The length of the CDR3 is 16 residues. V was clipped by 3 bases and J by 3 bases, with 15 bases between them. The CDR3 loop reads CASSALRWPDTGELFF. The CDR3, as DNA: TGTGCCAGCAGCGCCTTAAGATGGCCCGACACCGGGGAGCTGTTTTTT.

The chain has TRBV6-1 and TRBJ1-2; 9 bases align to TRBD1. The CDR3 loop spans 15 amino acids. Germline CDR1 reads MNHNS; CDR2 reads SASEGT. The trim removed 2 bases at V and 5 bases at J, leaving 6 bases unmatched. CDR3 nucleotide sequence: TGTGCCAGCAGTGAAACCGGGACAGGGATTTATGGCTACACCTTC. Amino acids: CASSETGTGIYGYTF.

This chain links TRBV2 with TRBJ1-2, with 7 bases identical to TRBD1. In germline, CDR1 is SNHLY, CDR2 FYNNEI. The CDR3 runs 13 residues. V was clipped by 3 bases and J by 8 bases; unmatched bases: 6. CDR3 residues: CASSDDRALGYTF. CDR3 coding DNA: TGTGCCAGCAGTGATGACAGGGCGCTAGGCTACACCTTC.

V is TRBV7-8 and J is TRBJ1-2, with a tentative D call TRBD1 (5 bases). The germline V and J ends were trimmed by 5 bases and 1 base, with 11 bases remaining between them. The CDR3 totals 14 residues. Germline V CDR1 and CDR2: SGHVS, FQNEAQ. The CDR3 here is CASSPRQFNYGYTF. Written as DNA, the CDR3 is TGTGCCAGCAGCCCTAGACAGTTTAACTATGGCTACACCTTC. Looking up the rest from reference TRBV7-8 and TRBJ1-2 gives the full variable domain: GAGVSQSPRYKVAKRGQDVALRCDPISGHVSLFWYQQALGQGPEFLTYFQNEAQLDKSGLPSDRFFAERPEGSVSTLKIQRTQQEDSAVYLCASSPRQFNYGYTFGSGTRLTVV.

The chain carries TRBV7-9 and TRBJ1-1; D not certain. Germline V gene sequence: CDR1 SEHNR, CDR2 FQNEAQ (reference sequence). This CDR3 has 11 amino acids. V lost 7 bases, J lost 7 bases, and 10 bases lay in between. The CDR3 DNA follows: TGTGCCAGCAATGATAGAAGTGAAGCTTTCTTT. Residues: CASNDRSEAFF.

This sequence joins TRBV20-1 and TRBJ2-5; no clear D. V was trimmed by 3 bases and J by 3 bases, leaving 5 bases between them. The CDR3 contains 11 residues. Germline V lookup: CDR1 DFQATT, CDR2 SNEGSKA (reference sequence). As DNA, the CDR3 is TGCAGTGCTAGGCTAAAAGAGACCCAGTACTTC. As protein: CSARLKETQYF.

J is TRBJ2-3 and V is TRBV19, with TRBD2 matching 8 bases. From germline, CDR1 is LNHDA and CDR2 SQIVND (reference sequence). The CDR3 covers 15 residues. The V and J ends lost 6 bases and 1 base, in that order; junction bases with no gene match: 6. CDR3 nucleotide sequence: TGTGCCAGTAGGACAGCGGGGGCCCGCACAGATACGCAGTATTTT. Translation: CASRTAGARTDTQYF. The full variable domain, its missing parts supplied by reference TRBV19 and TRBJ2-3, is DGGITQSPKYLFRKEGQNVTLSCEQNLNHDAMYWYRQDPGQGLRLIYYSQIVNDFQKGDIAEGYSVSREKKESFPLTVTSAQKNPTAFYLCASRTAGARTDTQYFGPGTRLTVL.

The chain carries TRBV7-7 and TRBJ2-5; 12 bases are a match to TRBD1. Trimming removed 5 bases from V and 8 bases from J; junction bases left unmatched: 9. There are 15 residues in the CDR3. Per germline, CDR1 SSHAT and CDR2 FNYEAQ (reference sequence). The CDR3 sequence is CASSLGTGGAETQYF. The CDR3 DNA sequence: TGTGCCAGCAGCCTAGGGACAGGGGGCGCGGAAACCCAGTACTTC.

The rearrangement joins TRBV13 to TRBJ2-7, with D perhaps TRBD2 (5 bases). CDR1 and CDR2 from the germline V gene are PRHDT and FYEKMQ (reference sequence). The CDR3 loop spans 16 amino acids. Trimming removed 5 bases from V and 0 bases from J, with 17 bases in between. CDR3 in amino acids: CASSGRLSSGSYEQYF. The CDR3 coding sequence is TGTGCCAGCAGCGGGCGACTCTCCAGCGGCTCCTACGAGCAGTACTTC.

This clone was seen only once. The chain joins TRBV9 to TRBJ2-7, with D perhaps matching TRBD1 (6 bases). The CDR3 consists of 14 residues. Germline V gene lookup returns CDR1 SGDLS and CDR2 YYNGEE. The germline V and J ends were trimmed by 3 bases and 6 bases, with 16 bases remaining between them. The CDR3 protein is CASSGTGMQGEQYF. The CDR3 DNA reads TGTGCCAGCAGCGGTACAGGGATGCAAGGCGAGCAGTACTTC.

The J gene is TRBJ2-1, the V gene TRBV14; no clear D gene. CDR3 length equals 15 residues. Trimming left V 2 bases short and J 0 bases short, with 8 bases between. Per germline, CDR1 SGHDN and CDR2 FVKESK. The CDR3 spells CASSQRVSSYNEQFF. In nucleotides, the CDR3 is TGTGCCAGCAGCCAACGAGTGAGCTCCTACAATGAGCAGTTCTTC.